These 13 T cell receptor beta chains came from one sample sequenced in a study of T cells expressing NK-cell markers. One entry per CDR3 protein, without DNA, is what TCRdb gives after re-calling the 5' RACE reads. The specimen's table records around 280,000 distinct CDR3 sequences. The sequenced material came from blood T cells: a sorted CD56 or NKG2C T cell subset, CD4+ or CD8+ T cells, or bulk PBMC T cells (not recorded which). These receptors all stem from a man aged 18-30 years in good health.

J is TRBJ2-1 and V is TRBV20-1; as DNA is missing, the TRBD2 call by TCRdb cannot be tested. The CDR3 consists of 16 residues. CDR1 is DFQATT, CDR2 SNEGSKA, per germline (reference sequence). CDR3: CSARPPGLAGYNEQFF.

V gene TRBV7-2 combines with J gene TRBJ1-4. CDR1 and CDR2 from the germline V gene are SGHTA and FQGNSA. The CDR3 has 13 amino acids. CDR3 residues: CASSLASEEKLFF.

CDR3 sequence reads: CASSLGPTANTGELFF. The rearrangement joins TRBV7-6 to TRBJ2-2. CDR3 length equals 16 residues. Germline lookup yields CDR1 SGHVS and CDR2 FNYEAQ.

The CDR3 sequence is CASSSGGGETQYF. The chain joins TRBV5-1 to TRBJ2-5; TCRdb indicates TRBD1, and absent DNA this call remains unverified. CDR1 and CDR2 from the germline V gene are SGHRS and YFSETQ. The CDR3 extends over 13 amino acids.

The gene calls are TRBV20-1 and TRBJ2-5; the D call from TCRdb, TRBD2, cannot be confirmed without DNA. Germline loops: CDR1 DFQATT, CDR2 SNEGSKA (reference sequence). CDR3 length: 16 residues. The CDR3: CSARDEVATMQETQYF.

The gene calls are TRBV6-6 and TRBJ1-1. From germline, CDR1 is MNHNY and CDR2 SVGAGI (reference sequence). This CDR3 has 11 residues. CDR3 sequence: CASSPRSEAFF.

This chain uses TRBV4-2 with TRBJ2-2. The germline gives CDR1 LGHNA, CDR2 YNFKEQ. The CDR3 extends over 14 amino acids. This CDR3 is CASSQGFGTGELFF.

The J gene is TRBJ2-1, the V gene TRBV12-3 or TRBV12-4; there is no DNA to check the TCRdb D call of TRBD1. The CDR3 has 12 amino acids. CDR3: CASSLAAGWQFF.

The chain couples TRBV20-1 to TRBJ2-1; absent DNA, TCRdb's TRBD1 call cannot be checked. From germline, CDR1 is DFQATT and CDR2 SNEGSKA (reference sequence). The CDR3 totals 14 residues. CDR3 loop: CSARRTGGTGEQFF.

This rearrangement joins TRBV29-1 to TRBJ2-2; as DNA is missing, the TRBD1 call by TCRdb cannot be tested. Germline CDR1 reads SQVTM; CDR2 reads ANQGSEA. The CDR3 length is 16 residues. This CDR3 is CSVGTGTGANTGELFF.

The V call is TRBV29-1, the J call TRBJ2-3. CDR1 and CDR2 from the germline V gene are SQVTM and ANQGSEA. There are 13 residues in the CDR3. CDR3 sequence reads: CSVEVALADTQYF.

The V and J genes are TRBV28 and TRBJ2-5; TCRdb outputs TRBD1, but without DNA this stays unchecked. This CDR3 comprises 14 residues. The V gene's germline CDR1 is MDHEN and CDR2 SYDVKM. The CDR3 loop is CASSRGGSRETQYF.

The chain uses TRBV29-1 and TRBJ2-5. Germline V gene sequence: CDR1 SQVTM, CDR2 ANQGSEA. There are 11 residues in the CDR3. The CDR3 here is CSVSLEIGQYF.